This paragraph reports one TCR beta chain. These data originate in a study of blood T cell repertoires in COVID-19. Study summary: In each case, the material was cDNA or gDNA derived from T cells, B-cell-depleted T cells, or PBMCs.

Authors' data handling: Quantification of nucleated cells was approximated via reference gene primer amplification. Produced via immunoSEQ multiplex PCR; TCRdb's table is partial and in-frame only. That table gives V, J and clone size, and the DNA gave D and trimming. The repertoire has some 220,000 clones, more than 75% of them found once; the top ten carry 4.5% to 5.5%. Sequencing was done on a sample of peripheral blood. This receptor was obtained from a woman in her seventies with COVID-19, enrolled during active disease.

In DNA, the CDR3 is TGTGCCAGCAGCTTAAGTAGGAACACTGAAGCTTTCTTT. It is translated as CASSLSRNTEAFF. The chain links TRBV13 to TRBJ1-1; unclear D gene. CDR3 length: 13 amino acids. The germline gives CDR1 PRHDT, CDR2 FYEKMQ (reference sequence). V lost 2 bases and J 1 base, leaving 5 bases between the germline ends.